This TCR beta chain originates from a study of blood T cells in healthy people across ages. Combining a sample-barcoded 5' primer with a J-beta primer mix, a second PCR ran for roughly 6 to 11 cycles. TCRdb fed the 5' RACE reads into MiXCR, producing one record per CDR3 protein. This sample has roughly 1.4 million distinct CDR3 sequences, with approximately 63% found just once. The study's findings and limits: Diversity estimates drawn from one million T cells were deemed underestimates.

The CDR3 is 10 amino acids. V was pared by 2 bases and J by 5 bases, with 3 bases between. CDR1 and CDR2 (germline): SQVTM, ANQGSEA. To note about this clonotype: Its matching antigen is unknown.

This sequence was found in a man in his late teens or twenties in good health. The V and J genes are TRBV29-1 and TRBJ1-1; D is ambiguous. The sample comprised blood. The CDR3 here is CSVERTEAFF. The CDR3 DNA reads TGCAGCGTTGAAAGGACTGAAGCTTTCTTT.